This TCR beta chain emerged from a study of blood T cells in healthy people across ages. This clonotype was recorded many times. The CDR3 runs to 14 residues. V shed 4 bases and J shed 4 bases, with 13 bases lying between them. The germline CDR1 and CDR2 sequences are LGHDT and YNNKEL (reference sequence). The authors ran a second PCR of about 7 to 12 cycles using a sample-barcoded 5' primer and a J-beta primer mix. TCRdb re-analysed the 5' RACE reads in MiXCR, keeping a single row per CDR3 protein. The sample contains some 790,000 distinct CDR3 sequences, around 30% of which appear only once. The TCR was taken from an elderly woman in good health. The gene calls are TRBV3-1 and TRBJ1-2, with a weak D call TRBD1 (5 bases). The sample comprised blood. CDR3 DNA: TGTGCCAGCAGCCGGGGACTCCTGGGCTATGGCTACACCTTC. This gives the protein CASSRGLLGYGYTF. The variable domain in full, completed from reference TRBV3-1 and TRBJ1-2, reads DTAVSQTPKYLVTQMGNDKSIKCEQNLGHDTMYWYKQDSKKFLKIMFSYNNKELIINETVPNRFSPKSPDKAHLNLHINSLELGDSAVYFCASSRGLLGYGYTFGSGTRLTVV.